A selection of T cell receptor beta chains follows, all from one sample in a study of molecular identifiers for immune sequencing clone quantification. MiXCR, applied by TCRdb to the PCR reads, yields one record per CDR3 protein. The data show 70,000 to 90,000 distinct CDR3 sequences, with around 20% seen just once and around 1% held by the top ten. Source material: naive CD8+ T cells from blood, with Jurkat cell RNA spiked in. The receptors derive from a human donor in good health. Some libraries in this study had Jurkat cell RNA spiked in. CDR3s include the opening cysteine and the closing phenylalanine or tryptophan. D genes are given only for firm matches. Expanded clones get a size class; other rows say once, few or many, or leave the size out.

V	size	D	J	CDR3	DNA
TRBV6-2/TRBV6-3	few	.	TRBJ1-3	CASSRDGTSGNTIYF	TGTGCCAGCAGTAGAGACGGGACCTCTGGAAACACCATATATTTT
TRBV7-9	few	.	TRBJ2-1	CASSPTVFTGSYNEQFF	TGTGCCAGCAGCCCAACTGTCTTCACCGGCTCCTACAATGAGCAGTTCTTC
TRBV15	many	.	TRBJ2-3	CATSRASVDTQYF	TGTGCCACCAGCAGAGCGTCTGTAGATACGCAGTATTTT
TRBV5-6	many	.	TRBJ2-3	CASNPGLGPDTQYF	TGTGCCAGCAATCCGGGGCTCGGGCCCGATACGCAGTATTTT
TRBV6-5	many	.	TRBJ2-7	CASSYGDEQYF	TGTGCCAGCAGTTACGGAGACGAGCAGTACTTC
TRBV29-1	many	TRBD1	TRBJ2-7	CSVEDPETGGYEQYF	TGCAGCGTTGAAGATCCGGAGACAGGGGGCTACGAGCAGTACTTC
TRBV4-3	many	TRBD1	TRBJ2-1	CASSQDRGNYNEQFF	TGCGCCAGCAGCCAGGACAGGGGGAACTACAATGAGCAGTTCTTC
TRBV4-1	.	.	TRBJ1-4	CASSQAMGNEKLVF	TGCGCCAGCAGCCAGGCCATGGGTAACGAAAAACTGGTTTTT
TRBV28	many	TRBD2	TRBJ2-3	CASSFALAGGTDTQYF	TGTGCCAGCAGTTTCGCACTAGCGGGGGGTACAGATACGCAGTATTTT
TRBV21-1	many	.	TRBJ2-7	CASSPRWGPSYEQYF	TGTGCCAGCAGCCCGAGATGGGGCCCGTCCTACGAGCAGTACTTC
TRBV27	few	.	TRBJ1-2	CASRQDNNYGYTF	TGTGCCAGCAGACAAGACAATAACTATGGCTACACCTTC
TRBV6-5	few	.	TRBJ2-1	CACSWGNEQFF	TGTGCCTGTTCTTGGGGCAATGAGCAGTTCTTC
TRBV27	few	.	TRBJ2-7	CASSPLQGNEQYF	TGTGCCAGCAGTCCACTCCAGGGGAACGAGCAGTACTTC
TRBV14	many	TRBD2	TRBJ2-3	CASSPVAGGPDTQYF	TGTGCCAGCAGCCCCGTAGCGGGGGGACCAGATACGCAGTATTTT
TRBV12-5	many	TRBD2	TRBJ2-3	CASGLGIAGVGTDTQYF	TGTGCTAGTGGTTTGGGAATAGCGGGGGTTGGCACAGATACGCAGTATTTT
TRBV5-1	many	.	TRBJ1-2	CASSLDHGYTF	TGCGCCAGCAGCTTGGATCATGGCTACACCTTC
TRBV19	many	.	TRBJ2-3	CATQGGRATDTQYF	TGTGCCACCCAAGGGGGGAGAGCCACAGATACGCAGTATTTT
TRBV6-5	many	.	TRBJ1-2	CASSYNELDYGYTF	TGTGCCAGCAGTTACAATGAATTGGACTATGGCTACACCTTC
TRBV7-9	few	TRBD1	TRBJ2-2	CASSSLTGGAGGELFF	TGTGCCAGCAGCTCCCTGACAGGGGGCGCTGGCGGGGAGCTGTTTTTT
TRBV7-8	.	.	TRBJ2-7	CASSPMPGTYEQYF	TGTGCCAGCAGCCCCATGCCAGGCACCTACGAGCAGTACTTC
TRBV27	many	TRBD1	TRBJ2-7	CASSPTGGTYEQYF	TGTGCCAGCAGTCCCACAGGGGGAACCTACGAGCAGTACTTC
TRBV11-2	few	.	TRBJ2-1	CASSLGGATNNEQFF	TGTGCCAGCAGCTTAGGGGGAGCGACGAACAATGAGCAGTTCTTC
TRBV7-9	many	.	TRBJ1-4	CASSFRAATNEKLFF	TGTGCCAGCAGCTTCAGGGCCGCAACTAATGAAAAACTGTTTTTT
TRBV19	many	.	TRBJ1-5	CASSWGTRSNQPQHF	TGTGCCAGTAGTTGGGGGACTAGGAGCAATCAGCCCCAGCATTTT
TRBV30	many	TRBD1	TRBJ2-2	CAWSDGQGYTGELFF	TGTGCCTGGAGTGATGGACAGGGATACACCGGGGAGCTGTTTTTT
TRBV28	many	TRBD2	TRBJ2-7	CASGPSGRLGEQYF	TGTGCCAGCGGTCCGAGCGGGAGGCTAGGGGAGCAGTACTTC
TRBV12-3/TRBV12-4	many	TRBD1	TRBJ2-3	CASSPTGGTDTQYF	TGTGCCAGCAGTCCGACAGGGGGCACAGATACGCAGTATTTT